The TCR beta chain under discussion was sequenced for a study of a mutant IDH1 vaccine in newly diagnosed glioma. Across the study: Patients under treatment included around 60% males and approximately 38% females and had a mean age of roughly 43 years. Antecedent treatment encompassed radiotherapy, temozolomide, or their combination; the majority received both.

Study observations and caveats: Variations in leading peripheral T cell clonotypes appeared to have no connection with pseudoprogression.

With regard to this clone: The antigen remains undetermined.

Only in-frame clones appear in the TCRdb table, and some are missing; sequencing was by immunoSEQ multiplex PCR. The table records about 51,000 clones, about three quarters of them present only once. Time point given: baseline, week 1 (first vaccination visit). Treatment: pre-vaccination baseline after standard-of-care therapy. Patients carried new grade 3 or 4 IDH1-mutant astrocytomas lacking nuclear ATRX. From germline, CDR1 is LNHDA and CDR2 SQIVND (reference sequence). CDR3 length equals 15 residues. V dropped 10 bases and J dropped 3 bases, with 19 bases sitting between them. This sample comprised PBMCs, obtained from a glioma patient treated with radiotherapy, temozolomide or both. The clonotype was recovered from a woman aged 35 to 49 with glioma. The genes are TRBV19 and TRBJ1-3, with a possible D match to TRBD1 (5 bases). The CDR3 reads CATHFWGVDGNTIYF. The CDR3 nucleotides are TGTGCCACCCATTTTTGGGGGGTAGATGGAAACACCATATATTTT.